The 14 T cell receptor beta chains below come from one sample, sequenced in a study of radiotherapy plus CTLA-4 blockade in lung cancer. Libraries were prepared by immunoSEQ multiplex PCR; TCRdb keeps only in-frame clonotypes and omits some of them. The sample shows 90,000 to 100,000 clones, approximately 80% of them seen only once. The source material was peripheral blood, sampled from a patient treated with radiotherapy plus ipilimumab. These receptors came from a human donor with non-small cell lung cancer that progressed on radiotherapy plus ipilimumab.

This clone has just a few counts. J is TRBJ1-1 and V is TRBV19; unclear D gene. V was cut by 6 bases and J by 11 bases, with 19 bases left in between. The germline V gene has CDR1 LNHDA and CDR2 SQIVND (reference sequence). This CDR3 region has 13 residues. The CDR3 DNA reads TGTGCCAGTAGCACCCGGGAGACAAATCAGGCTTTCTTT. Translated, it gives CASSTRETNQAFF. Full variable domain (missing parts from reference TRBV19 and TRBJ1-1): DGGITQSPKYLFRKEGQNVTLSCEQNLNHDAMYWYRQDPGQGLRLIYYSQIVNDFQKGDIAEGYSVSREKKESFPLTVTSAQKNPTAFYLCASSTRETNQAFFGQGTRLTVV.

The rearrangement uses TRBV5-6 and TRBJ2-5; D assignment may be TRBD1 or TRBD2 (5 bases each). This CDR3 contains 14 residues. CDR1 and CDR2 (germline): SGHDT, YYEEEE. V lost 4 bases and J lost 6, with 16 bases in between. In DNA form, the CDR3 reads TGTGCCAGCAGCACTGGGACGGCTGGGCAGACCCAGTACTTC. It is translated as CASSTGTAGQTQYF.

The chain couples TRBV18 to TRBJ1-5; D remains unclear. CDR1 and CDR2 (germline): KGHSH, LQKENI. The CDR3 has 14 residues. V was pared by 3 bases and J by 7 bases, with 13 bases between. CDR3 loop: CASSPRLEAQPQHF. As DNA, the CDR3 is TGTGCCAGCTCACCTCGTCTGGAGGCCCAGCCCCAGCATTTT.

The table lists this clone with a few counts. The CDR3, as DNA: TGTGCCAGCAGCTTAGGGGGTTGGAGCAATCAGCCCCAGCATTTT. It encodes CASSLGGWSNQPQHF. The gene calls are TRBV7-2 and TRBJ1-5; D is ambiguous. V was clipped by 1 base and J by 1 base, with 8 bases between them. There are 15 residues in the CDR3. Germline loops: CDR1 SGHTA, CDR2 FQGNSA.

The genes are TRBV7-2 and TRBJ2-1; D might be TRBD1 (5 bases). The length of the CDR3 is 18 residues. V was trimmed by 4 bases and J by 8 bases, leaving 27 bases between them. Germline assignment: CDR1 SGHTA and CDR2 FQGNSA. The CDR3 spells CASSSTSFEDTFWDEQFF. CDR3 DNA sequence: TGTGCCAGCAGCTCCACTTCTTTCGAGGACACTTTTTGGGATGAGCAGTTCTTC.

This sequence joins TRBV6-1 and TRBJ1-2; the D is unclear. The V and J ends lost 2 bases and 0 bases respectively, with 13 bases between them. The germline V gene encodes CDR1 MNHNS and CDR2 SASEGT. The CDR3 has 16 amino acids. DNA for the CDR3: TGTGCCAGCAGTGAAAGCCAGAAGACCCCTAACTATGGCTACACCTTC. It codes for CASSESQKTPNYGYTF.

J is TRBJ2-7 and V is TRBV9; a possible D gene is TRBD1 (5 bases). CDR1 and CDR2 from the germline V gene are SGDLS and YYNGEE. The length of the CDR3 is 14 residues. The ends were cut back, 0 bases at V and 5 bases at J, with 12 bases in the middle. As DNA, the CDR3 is TGTGCCAGCAGCGTAGGAAGGGCAGGGCACGAGCAGTACTTC. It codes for CASSVGRAGHEQYF.

The CDR3 DNA reads TGTGCCAGCAGCCTCGGCGGGTGGGAAAGCACAGATACGCAGTATTTT. It translates to CASSLGGWESTDTQYF. The V gene is TRBV28, the J gene TRBJ2-3, with a possible D match to TRBD2 (5 bases). V dropped 6 bases and J dropped 0 bases, with 16 bases sitting between them. Germline V gene sequence: CDR1 MDHEN, CDR2 SYDVKM. This CDR3 comprises 16 residues.

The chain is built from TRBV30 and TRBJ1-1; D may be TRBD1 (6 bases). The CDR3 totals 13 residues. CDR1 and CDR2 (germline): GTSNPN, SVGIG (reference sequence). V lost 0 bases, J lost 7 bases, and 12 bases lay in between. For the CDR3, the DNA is TGTGCCTGGAGTGTCCAGGGGACCCGTGAAGCTTTCTTT. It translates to CAWSVQGTREAFF.

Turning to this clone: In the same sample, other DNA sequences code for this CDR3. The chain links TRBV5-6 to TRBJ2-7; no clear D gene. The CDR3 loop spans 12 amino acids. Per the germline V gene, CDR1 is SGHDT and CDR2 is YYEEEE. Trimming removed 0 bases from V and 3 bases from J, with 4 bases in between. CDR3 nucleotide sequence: TGTGCCAGCAGCTTGGGTGGCTACGAGCAGTACGTC. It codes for CASSLGGYEQYV.

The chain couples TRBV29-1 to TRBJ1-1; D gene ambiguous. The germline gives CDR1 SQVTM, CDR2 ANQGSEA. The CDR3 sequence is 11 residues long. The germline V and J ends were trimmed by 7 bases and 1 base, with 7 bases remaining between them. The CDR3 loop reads CSAGRNTEAFF. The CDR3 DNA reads TGCAGCGCGGGGAGGAACACTGAAGCTTTCTTT.

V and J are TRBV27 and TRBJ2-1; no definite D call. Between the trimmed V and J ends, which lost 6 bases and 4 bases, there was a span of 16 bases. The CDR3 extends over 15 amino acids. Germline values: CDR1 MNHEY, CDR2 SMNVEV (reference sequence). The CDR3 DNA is TGTGCCAGCAGGACCTGGGTCGCAGCGTACAATGAGCAGTTCTTC. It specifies CASRTWVAAYNEQFF.

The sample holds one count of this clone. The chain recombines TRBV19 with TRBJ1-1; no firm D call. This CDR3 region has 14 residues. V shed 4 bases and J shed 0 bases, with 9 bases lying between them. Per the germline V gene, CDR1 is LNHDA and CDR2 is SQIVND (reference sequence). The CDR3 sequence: CASSTHTLNTEAFF. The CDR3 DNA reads TGTGCCAGTAGTACACATACACTGAACACTGAAGCTTTCTTT. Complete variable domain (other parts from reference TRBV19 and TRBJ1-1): DGGITQSPKYLFRKEGQNVTLSCEQNLNHDAMYWYRQDPGQGLRLIYYSQIVNDFQKGDIAEGYSVSREKKESFPLTVTSAQKNPTAFYLCASSTHTLNTEAFFGQGTRLTVV.

For the CDR3, the DNA is TGCGCCAGCAGCTTGAGTCTAGCGGGAGCGAACACCGGGGAGCTGTTTTTT. Amino acid sequence: CASSLSLAGANTGELFF. V and J are TRBV5-1 and TRBJ2-2; TRBD2 matches at 10 bases. This CDR3 contains 17 residues. In germline, CDR1 is SGHRS, CDR2 YFSETQ. The V segment lost 1 base and the J segment 0 bases; nucleotides outside the gene matches: 3.